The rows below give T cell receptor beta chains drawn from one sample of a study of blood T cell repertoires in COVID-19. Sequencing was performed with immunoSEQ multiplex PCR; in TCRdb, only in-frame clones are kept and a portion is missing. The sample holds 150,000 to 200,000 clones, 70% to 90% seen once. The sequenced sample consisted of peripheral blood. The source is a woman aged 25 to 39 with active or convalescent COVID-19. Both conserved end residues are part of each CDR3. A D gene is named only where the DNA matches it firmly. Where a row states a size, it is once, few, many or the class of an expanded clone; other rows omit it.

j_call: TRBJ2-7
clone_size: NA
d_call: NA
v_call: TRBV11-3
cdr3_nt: TGTGCCAGCAGCCTCCGCGATACCTACGAGCAGTACTTC
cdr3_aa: CASSLRDTYEQYF

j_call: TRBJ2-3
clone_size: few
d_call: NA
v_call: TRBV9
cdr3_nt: TGTGCCAGCAGCGTAGCCCACTGGGATACGCAGTATTTT
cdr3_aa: CASSVAHWDTQYF

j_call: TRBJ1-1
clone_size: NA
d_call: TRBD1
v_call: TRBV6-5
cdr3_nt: TGTGCCAGCAGAGACAGGGGGCACACTGAAGCTTTCTTT
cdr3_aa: CASRDRGHTEAFF

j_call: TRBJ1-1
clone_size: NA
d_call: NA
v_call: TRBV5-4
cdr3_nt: TGTGCCAGCAGCTTGGGGCAGTGGAACACTGAAGCTTTCTTT
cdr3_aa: CASSLGQWNTEAFF

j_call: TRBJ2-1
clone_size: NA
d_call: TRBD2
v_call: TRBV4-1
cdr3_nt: TGCGCCAGCAGCCAAATGGGACTAATCTACAATGAGCAGTTCTTC
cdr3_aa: CASSQMGLIYNEQFF

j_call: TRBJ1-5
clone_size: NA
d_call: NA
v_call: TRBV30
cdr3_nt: TGTGCCTGGAGCTCCAGCGGGACTCACAATCAGCCCCAGCATTTT
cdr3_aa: CAWSSSGTHNQPQHF

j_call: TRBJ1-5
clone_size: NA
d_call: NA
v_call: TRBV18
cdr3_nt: TGTGCCAGCTCACCATCCGCGGGGGGGAGCAATCAGCCCCAGCATTTT
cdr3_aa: CASSPSAGGSNQPQHF

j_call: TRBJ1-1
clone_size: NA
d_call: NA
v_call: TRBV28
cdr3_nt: TGTGCCAGCAGTACCAGGACTGCCGGGGAAGCTTTCTTT
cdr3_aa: CASSTRTAGEAFF

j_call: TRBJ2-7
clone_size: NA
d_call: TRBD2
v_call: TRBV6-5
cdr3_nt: TGTGCCAGCCTCCCCGCCCCAGCGGGATCCTACGAGCAGTACTTC
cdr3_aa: CASLPAPAGSYEQYF

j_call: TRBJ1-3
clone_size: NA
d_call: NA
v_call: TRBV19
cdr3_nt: TGTGCCAGTAGTCGGAACAGGGCTGGAAACACCATATATTTT
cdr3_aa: CASSRNRAGNTIYF

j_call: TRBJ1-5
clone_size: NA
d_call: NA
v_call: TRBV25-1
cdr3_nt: TGTGCCAGCAGTGAACGAGGGGAGGCTCAGCCCCAGCATTTT
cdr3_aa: CASSERGEAQPQHF

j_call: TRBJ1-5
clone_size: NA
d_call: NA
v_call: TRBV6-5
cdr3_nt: TGTGCCAGCAGTCCCAGGGAAACTAGCAATCAGCCCCAGCATTTT
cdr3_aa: CASSPRETSNQPQHF

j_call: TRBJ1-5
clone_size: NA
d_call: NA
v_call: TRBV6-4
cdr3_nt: TGTGCCAGCAGTCTTTCGGTTAATCAGCCCCAGCATTTT
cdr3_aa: CASSLSVNQPQHF

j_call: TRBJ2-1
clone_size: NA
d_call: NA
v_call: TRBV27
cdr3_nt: TGTGCCAGCAGTTTCCCAACAGGGTCCCCAGGCAATGAGCAGTTCTTC
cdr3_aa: CASSFPTGSPGNEQFF

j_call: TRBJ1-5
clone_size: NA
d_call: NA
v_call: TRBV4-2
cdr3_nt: TGTGCCAGCAGCCAAGGAGCAGGGTCCGATCAGCCCCAGCATTTT
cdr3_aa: CASSQGAGSDQPQHF

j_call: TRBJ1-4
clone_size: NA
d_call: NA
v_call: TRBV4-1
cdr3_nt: TGCGCCAGCAGCCAAGATGCCGTTTTGGGGCCGGAACTGTTTTTT
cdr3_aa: CASSQDAVLGPELFF

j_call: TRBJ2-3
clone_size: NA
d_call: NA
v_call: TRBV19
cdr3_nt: TGTGCCAGTAGTATAGCACAGATTCCCACAGATACGCAGTATTTT
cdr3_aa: CASSIAQIPTDTQYF

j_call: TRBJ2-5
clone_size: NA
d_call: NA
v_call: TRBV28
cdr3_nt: TGTGCCAGCAGTCCCCCCGGGGGACAAGAGACCCAGTACTTC
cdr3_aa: CASSPPGGQETQYF

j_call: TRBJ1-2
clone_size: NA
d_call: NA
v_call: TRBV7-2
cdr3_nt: TGTGCCAGCAGCTTAGAGTTAAGAGGCTATGGCTACACCTTC
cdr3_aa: CASSLELRGYGYTF

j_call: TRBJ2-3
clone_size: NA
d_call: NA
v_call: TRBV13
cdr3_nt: TGTGCCAGCAGCCTCACCAGAACAGGGCTAGGCACAGATACGCAGTATTTT
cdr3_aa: CASSLTRTGLGTDTQYF